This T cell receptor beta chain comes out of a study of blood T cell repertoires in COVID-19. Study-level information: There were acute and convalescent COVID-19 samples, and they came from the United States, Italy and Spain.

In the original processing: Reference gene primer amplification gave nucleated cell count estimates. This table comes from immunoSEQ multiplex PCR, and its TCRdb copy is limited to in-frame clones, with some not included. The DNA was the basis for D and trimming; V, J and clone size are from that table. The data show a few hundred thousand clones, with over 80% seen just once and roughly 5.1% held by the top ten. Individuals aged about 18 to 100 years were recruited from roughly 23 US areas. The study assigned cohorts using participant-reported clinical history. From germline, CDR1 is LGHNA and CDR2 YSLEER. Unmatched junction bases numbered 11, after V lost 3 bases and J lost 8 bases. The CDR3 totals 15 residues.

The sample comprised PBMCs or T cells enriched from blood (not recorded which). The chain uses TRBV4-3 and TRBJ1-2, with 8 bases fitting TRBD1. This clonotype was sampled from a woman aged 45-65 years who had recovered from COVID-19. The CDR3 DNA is TGCGCCAGCAGCCAGCTCGACAGGGGCCTAAAGGGCTACACCTTC. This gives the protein CASSQLDRGLKGYTF.